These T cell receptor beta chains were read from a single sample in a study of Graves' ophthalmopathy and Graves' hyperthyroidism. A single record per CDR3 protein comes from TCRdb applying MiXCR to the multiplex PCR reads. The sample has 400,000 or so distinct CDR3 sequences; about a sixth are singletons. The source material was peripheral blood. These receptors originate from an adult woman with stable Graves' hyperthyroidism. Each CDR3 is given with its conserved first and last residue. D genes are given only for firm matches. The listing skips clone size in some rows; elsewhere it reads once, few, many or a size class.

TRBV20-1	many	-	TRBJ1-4	CSARDGNEKLFF	TGCAGTGCTAGAGATGGGAATGAAAAACTGTTTTTT
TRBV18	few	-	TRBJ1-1	CASSRSDPGRAFF	TGTGCCAGCTCGCGCTCGGACCCGGGGAGAGCTTTCTTT
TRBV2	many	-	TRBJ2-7	CASRPGTLPYEQYF	TGTGCCAGCAGGCCTGGGACTTTACCCTACGAGCAGTACTTC
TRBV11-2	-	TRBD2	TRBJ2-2	CASSLDRGGTSGTAGELFF	TGTGCCAGCAGCTTAGATAGGGGCGGGACTAGCGGGACCGCCGGGGAGCTGTTTTTT
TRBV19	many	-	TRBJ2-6	CASTFGVGESGANVLTF	TGTGCCAGTACTTTTGGAGTGGGCGAGTCTGGGGCCAACGTCCTGACTTTC
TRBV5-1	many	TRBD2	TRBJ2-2	CASSPGSGTGELFF	TGCGCCAGCAGCCCCGGTAGCGGGACCGGGGAGCTGTTTTTT
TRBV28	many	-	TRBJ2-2	CASSAMTASNTGELFF	TGTGCCAGCAGTGCCATGACGGCTTCGAACACCGGGGAGCTGTTTTTT
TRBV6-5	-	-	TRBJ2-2	CASSYRLPTGELFF	TGTGCCAGCAGTTACAGGCTCCCCACCGGGGAGCTGTTTTTT
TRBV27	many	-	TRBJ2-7	CASSFHDQRTYEQYF	TGTGCCAGCAGTTTCCATGACCAGCGAACCTACGAGCAGTACTTC
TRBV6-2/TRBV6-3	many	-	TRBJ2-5	CASSYSIYRRDGQETQYF	TGTGCCAGCAGTTACTCGATATATCGCCGGGACGGCCAAGAGACCCAGTACTTC
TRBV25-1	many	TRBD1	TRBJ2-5	CASSETKTGTGVKKTQYF	TGTGCCAGCAGTGAGACAAAAACCGGGACAGGGGTTAAGAAGACCCAGTACTTC
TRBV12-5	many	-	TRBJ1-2	CASGSEGAGYGYTF	TGTGCTAGTGGCTCAGAAGGGGCTGGCTATGGCTACACCTTC
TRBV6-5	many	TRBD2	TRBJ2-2	CASSYWTSGREGELFF	TGTGCCAGCAGTTACTGGACTAGCGGGAGGGAGGGGGAGCTGTTTTTT
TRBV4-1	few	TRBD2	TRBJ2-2	CASSQAWLAGGDTGELFF	TGCGCCAGCAGCCAAGCCTGGCTAGCGGGAGGGGACACCGGGGAGCTGTTTTTT
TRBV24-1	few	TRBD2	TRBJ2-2	CATSDTAGVYTGELFF	TGTGCCACCAGTGATACAGCGGGAGTGTATACCGGGGAGCTGTTTTTT
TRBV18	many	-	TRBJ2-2	CASSPRPATVTGELFF	TGTGCCAGCTCCCCGAGACCTGCGACGGTGACCGGGGAGCTGTTTTTT
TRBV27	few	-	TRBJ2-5	CASSFSRPPKTQYF	TGTGCCAGCTCCTTTAGTAGGCCCCCGAAGACCCAGTACTTC
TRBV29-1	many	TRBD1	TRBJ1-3	CSVRRDSDSISGNTIYF	TGCAGCGTACGCCGGGACAGTGACTCGATCTCTGGAAACACCATATATTTT
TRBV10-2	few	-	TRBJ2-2	CASRWLGPDTGELFF	TGCGCCAGCAGATGGTTGGGGCCCGACACCGGGGAGCTGTTTTTT
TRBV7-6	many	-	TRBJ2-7	CASSLLREEQYF	TGTGCCAGCAGCCTCCTGCGAGAAGAGCAGTACTTC
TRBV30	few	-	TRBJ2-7	CAWSVSLYYEQYF	TGTGCCTGGAGTGTATCACTATACTACGAGCAGTACTTC
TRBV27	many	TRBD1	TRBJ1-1	CASSLLGQGMNTEAFF	TGTGCCAGCAGTTTACTCGGACAGGGCATGAACACTGAAGCTTTCTTT
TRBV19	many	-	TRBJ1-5	CASSIAPRKVRYQPQHF	TGTGCCAGTAGTATAGCGCCTAGGAAAGTGCGCTATCAGCCCCAGCATTTT
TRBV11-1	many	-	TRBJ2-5	CASSFSGFQETQYF	TGTGCCAGCAGTTTCTCCGGGTTTCAAGAGACCCAGTACTTC
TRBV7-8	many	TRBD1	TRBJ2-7	CASSLEGGNYEQYF	TGTGCCAGCAGCTTAGAAGGGGGCAACTACGAGCAGTACTTC
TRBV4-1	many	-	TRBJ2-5	CASSQGLGGQGGETQYF	TGCGCCAGCAGCCAAGGGCTCGGCGGACAAGGAGGAGAGACCCAGTACTTC
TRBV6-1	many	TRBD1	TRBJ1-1	CASSKTGVGTEAFF	TGTGCCAGCAGTAAGACAGGGGTAGGCACTGAAGCTTTCTTT
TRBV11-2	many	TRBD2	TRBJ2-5	CASSLKGLAGETQYF	TGTGCCAGCAGCTTAAAGGGACTAGCGGGAGAGACCCAGTACTTC
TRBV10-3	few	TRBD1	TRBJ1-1	CAISDGLSPGQGLNTEAFF	TGTGCCATCAGTGATGGTTTGTCGCCGGGACAGGGATTGAACACTGAAGCTTTCTTT
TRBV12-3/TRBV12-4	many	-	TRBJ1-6	CASSLPKDSPLHF	TGTGCCAGCAGTTTACCTAAAGATTCACCCCTCCACTTT
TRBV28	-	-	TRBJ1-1	CASSFRWAVRTEAFF	TGTGCCAGCAGTTTTAGGTGGGCGGTTAGGACTGAAGCTTTCTTT
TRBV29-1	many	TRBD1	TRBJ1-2	CSGRDREGYGYTF	TGCAGCGGCCGGGACAGAGAAGGGTATGGCTACACCTTC
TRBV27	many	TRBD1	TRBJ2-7	CASSFRQGGEQYF	TGTGCCAGCAGTTTTAGACAGGGCGGCGAGCAGTACTTC
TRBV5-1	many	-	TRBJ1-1	CASSWGTHSGTEAFF	TGCGCCAGCAGCTGGGGGACACACTCGGGGACTGAAGCTTTCTTT
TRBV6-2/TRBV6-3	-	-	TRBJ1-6	CASTPPGAPLHF	TGTGCCAGCACCCCGCCGGGGGCACCCCTCCACTTT
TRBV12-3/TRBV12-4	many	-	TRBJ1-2	CASSSRTAYGYTF	TGTGCCAGCAGTTCTAGGACGGCCTATGGCTACACCTTC
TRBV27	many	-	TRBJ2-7	CASSLFRRSYEQYF	TGTGCCAGCAGTTTATTCAGGCGCTCCTACGAGCAGTACTTC
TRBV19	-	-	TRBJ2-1	CASSIVGVGGQFF	TGTGCCAGTAGTATAGTGGGGGTTGGGGGGCAGTTCTTC
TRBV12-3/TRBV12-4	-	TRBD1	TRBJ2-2	CASSLGQEETGELSF	TGTGCCAGCAGTTTGGGACAGGAGGAGACCGGGGAGCTGTCTTTT
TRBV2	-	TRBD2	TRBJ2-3	CASSEVVSGRDYTDTQYF	TGTGCCAGCAGTGAAGTCGTCAGCGGGAGGGATTACACAGATACGCAGTATTTT
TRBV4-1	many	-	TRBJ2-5	CASSQAPPRPPETQYF	TGCGCCAGCAGCCAAGCGCCTCCCCGACCCCCAGAGACCCAGTACTTC
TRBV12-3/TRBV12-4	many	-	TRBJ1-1	CASSLARTEAFF	TGTGCCAGCAGTTTAGCACGGACTGAAGCTTTCTTT
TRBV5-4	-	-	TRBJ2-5	CASSSPVGTPKETQYF	TGTGCCAGCAGCTCTCCGGTAGGGACACCGAAAGAGACCCAGTACTTC
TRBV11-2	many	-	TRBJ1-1	CASSLVWKGGTEAFF	TGTGCCAGCAGCTTAGTCTGGAAGGGGGGGACTGAAGCTTTCTTT
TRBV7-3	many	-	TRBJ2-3	CASSFQGTDTQYF	TGTGCCAGCAGCTTCCAGGGCACAGATACGCAGTATTTT
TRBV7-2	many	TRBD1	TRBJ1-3	CASSSGGYGNTIYF	TGTGCCAGCAGCTCAGGGGGCTATGGAAACACCATATATTTT
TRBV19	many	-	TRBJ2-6	CASQITLAGANVLTF	TGTGCCAGTCAAATCACCCTCGCTGGGGCCAACGTCCTGACTTTC
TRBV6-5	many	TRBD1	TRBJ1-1	CASSYNRGPNTEAFF	TGTGCCAGCAGTTACAACAGGGGGCCGAACACTGAAGCTTTCTTT
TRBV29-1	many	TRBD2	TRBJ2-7	CSVRLAGEIYEQYF	TGCAGCGTTAGACTAGCGGGAGAAATCTACGAGCAGTACTTC
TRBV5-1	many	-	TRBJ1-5	CASSLDSQNQPQHF	TGCGCCAGCAGCTTGGACAGCCAAAATCAGCCCCAGCATTTT
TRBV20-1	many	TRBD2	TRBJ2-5	CSARDDTSGDQETQYF	TGCAGTGCTAGAGATGACACTAGCGGGGACCAAGAGACCCAGTACTTC
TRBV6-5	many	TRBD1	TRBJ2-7	CATRGTGSEQYF	TGTGCCACCCGAGGGACAGGGTCCGAGCAGTACTTC
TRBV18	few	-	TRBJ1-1	CASSPPRKLEAFF	TGTGCCAGCTCACCACCTAGAAAGCTTGAAGCTTTCTTT
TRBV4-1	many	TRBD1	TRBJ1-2	CASSQVDRINYGYTF	TGCGCCAGCAGCCAAGTGGACAGGATTAACTATGGCTACACCTTC
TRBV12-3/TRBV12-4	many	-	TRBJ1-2	CASREGPNYGYTF	TGTGCCAGCAGAGAGGGACCGAACTATGGCTACACCTTC
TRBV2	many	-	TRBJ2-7	CASRKRDSGYEQYF	TGTGCCAGCAGAAAACGGGACTCCGGATACGAGCAGTACTTC
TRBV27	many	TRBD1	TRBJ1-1	CASSLAPNRGLNTEAFF	TGTGCCAGCAGTTTAGCCCCCAACAGGGGCCTTAACACTGAAGCTTTCTTT